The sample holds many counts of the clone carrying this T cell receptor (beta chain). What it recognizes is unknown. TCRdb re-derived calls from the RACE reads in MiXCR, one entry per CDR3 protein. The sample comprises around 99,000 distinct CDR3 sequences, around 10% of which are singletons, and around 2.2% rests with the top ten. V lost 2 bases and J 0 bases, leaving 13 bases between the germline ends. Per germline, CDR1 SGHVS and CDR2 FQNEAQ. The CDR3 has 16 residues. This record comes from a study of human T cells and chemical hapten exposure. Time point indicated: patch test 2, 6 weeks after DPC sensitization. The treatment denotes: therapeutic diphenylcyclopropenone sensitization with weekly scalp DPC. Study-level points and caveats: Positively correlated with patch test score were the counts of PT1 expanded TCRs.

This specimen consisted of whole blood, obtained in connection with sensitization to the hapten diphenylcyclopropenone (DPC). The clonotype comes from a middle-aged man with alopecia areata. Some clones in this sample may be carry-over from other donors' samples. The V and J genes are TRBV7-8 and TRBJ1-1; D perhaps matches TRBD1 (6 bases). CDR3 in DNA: TGTGCCAGCAGCTTAAATTCTGGGACAATGAACACTGAAGCTTTCTTT. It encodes CASSLNSGTMNTEAFF.